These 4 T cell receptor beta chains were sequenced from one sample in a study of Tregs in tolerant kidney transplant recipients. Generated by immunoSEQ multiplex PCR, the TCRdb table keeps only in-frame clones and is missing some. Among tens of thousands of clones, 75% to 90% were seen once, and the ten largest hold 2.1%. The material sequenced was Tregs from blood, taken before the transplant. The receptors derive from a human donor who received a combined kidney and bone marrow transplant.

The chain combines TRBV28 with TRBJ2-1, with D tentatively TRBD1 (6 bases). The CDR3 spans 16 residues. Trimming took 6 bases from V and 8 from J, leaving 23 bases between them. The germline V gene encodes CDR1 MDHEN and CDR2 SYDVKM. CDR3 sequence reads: CASSLTSIRDTDEQFF. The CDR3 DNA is TGTGCCAGCAGCCTCACCTCGATACGGGACACGGATGAGCAGTTCTTC.

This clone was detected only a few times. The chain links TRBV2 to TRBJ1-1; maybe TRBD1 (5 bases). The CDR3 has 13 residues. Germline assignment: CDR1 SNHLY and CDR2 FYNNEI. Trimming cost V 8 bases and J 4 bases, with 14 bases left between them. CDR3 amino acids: CASGGSGGTEAFF. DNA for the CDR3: TGTGCCAGCGGGGGGTCGGGAGGCACTGAAGCTTTCTTT.

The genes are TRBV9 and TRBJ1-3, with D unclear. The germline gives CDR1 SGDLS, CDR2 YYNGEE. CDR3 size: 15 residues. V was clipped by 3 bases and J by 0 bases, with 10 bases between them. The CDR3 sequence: CASSAIPSSGNTIYF. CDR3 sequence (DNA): TGTGCCAGCAGCGCCATCCCTAGCTCTGGAAACACCATATATTTT.

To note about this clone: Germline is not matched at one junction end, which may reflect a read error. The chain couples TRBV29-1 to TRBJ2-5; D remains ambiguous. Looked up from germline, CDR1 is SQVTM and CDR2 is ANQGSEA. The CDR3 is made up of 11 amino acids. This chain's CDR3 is CSVEDRTSHYF. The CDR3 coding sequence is TGCAGCGTTGAAGATCGCACTTCCCACTACTTC.